Detailed here is one TCR beta chain. Antigen specificity is unknown. The primer mix had 60 Vbeta and 13 Jbeta primers. Here immunoSEQ multiplex PCR was the method, and the copy in TCRdb shows in-frame clones only, minus some. Of around 90,000 clones in the sample, around 85% were seen once. This CDR3 has 13 residues. Per germline, CDR1 SGHAT and CDR2 FQDESV (reference sequence). V was clipped by 0 bases and J by 4 bases, with 4 bases between them. These data originate in a study of cytomegalovirus exposure and HLA in healthy donors. The study, taken as a whole, reports: In the analysis, some V segments, TRBV6-2 and TRBV6-3 included, were excluded as indistinguishable. Later, an analysis showed that TCR beta chains associated with HLA were more clonally expanded than others that were equally common. Later on, a genetic analysis was performed. It linked a missense variant in DCLRE1C with V- and J-gene trimming of TCR beta. Among the sequence variants, a highly shared cluster was likely an artifact of sequencing.

The rearrangement links TRBV11-1 to TRBJ2-4; D is unclear. The clonotype originates from a middle-aged man in good health and CMV-seropositive. The sample comprised PBMCs. CDR3 residues: CASSLAQKNIQYF. The CDR3 DNA is TGTGCCAGCAGCTTAGCCCAGAAAAACATTCAGTACTTC. Based on the CDR3 plus reference TRBV11-1 and TRBJ2-4, the full variable domain is EAEVAQSPRYKITEKSQAVAFWCDPISGHATLYWYRQILGQGPELLVQFQDESVVDDSQLPKDRFSAERLKGVDSTLKIQPAELGDSAMYLCASSLAQKNIQYFGAGTRLSVL.